This is a list of T cell receptor beta chains from one sample in a study of blood T cell repertoires in COVID-19. Sequenced by immunoSEQ multiplex PCR; TCRdb stores in-frame clones only, minus some. The sample carries a few hundred thousand clones, approximately 85% recorded once. Sequenced input: peripheral blood. The receptor source for this set is a woman in her 70s with COVID-19, enrolled during active disease. CDR3s include the opening cysteine and the closing phenylalanine or tryptophan. The D gene is left open where the match is weak. The size entry is marked missing in some rows and otherwise reads once, few, many or a size class.

>TRBV20-1|TRBJ2-3|TRBD2|once
TGCAGTGCCCCACGGGAGGCGGAGTATTTT
CSAPREAEYF
>TRBV7-2|TRBJ1-1|NA|NA
TGTGCCAGCAGCCCGCAAAACCAGGTTGAAGCTTTCTTT
CASSPQNQVEAFF
>TRBV5-4|TRBJ2-1|TRBD2|NA
TGTGCCAGCAGCTCGGGGGGTCCTAGCGGGTGGAATGAGCAGTTCTTC
CASSSGGPSGWNEQFF
>TRBV7-2|TRBJ2-2|TRBD2|NA
TGTGCCAGCAGCTCCTCTAGCGGGGGGTGGACCGGGGAGCTGTTTTTT
CASSSSSGGWTGELFF
>TRBV6-2/TRBV6-3|TRBJ1-1|NA|NA
TGTGCCAGCAGTTTAAGGGGCGGTTTGGACACTGAAGCTTTCTTT
CASSLRGGLDTEAFF
>TRBV5-8|TRBJ2-3|NA|NA
TGTGCCAGCAGCCCGCGGGGTTATACGCAGTATTTT
CASSPRGYTQYF
>TRBV27|TRBJ1-2|NA|NA
TGTGCCAGCAGTTTAAGAAGTAGCCCTCAGGGCTACACCTTC
CASSLRSSPQGYTF
>TRBV2|TRBJ2-3|TRBD1|NA
TGTGCCAGCAGCCAACTAGGGACAGGGAGTGAGACGCAGTATTTT
CASSQLGTGSETQYF
>TRBV14|TRBJ1-6|NA|NA
TGTGCCAGCAGCCAAGAAGGTCTCTTGGAGGGCAATTCACCCCTCCACTTT
CASSQEGLLEGNSPLHF
>TRBV6-5|TRBJ1-2|NA|NA
TGTGCCAGCAGATCAGGGCTGGAGGGCTACACCTTC
CASRSGLEGYTF
>TRBV9|TRBJ1-6|NA|few
TGTGCCAGCAGATCAGGACAGTTGAATTCACCCCTCCACTTT
CASRSGQLNSPLHF
>TRBV9|TRBJ1-5|NA|once
TGTGCCAGCAGCGTAGCCCCAACAGCAGATAGCAATCAGCCCCAGCATTTT
CASSVAPTADSNQPQHF
>TRBV6-2/TRBV6-3|TRBJ1-2|TRBD1|NA
TGTGCCAGCAGTTATGGGACAGGGGACCACTATGGCTACACCTTC
CASSYGTGDHYGYTF
>TRBV7-2|TRBJ1-4|NA|NA
TGTGCCAGCAGCTCCCTTGCATACAGGGTCGGGACTAATGAAAAACTGTTTTTT
CASSSLAYRVGTNEKLFF
>TRBV4-3|TRBJ1-2|NA|NA
TGCGCCAGCAGCCAAGATCTAAACTATGGCTACACCTTC
CASSQDLNYGYTF
>TRBV12-5|TRBJ2-1|TRBD2|NA
TGTGCTAGTGGTTTGGACGCTAGCGGGAGCTCCTACAATGAGCAGTTCTTC
CASGLDASGSSYNEQFF
>TRBV7-2|TRBJ2-1|TRBD1|NA
TGTGCCAGCAGCCTGACAGGGTACAATGAGCAGTTCTTC
CASSLTGYNEQFF
>TRBV5-8|TRBJ1-6|NA|NA
TGTGCCAGCAGCTCCGGACTGATCTATAATTCACCCCTCCACTTT
CASSSGLIYNSPLHF
>TRBV21-1|TRBJ2-6|NA|NA
TGTGCCAGCAGCCTTACAGGGGTTAGGGACTCTGGGGCCAACGTCCTGACTTTC
CASSLTGVRDSGANVLTF
>TRBV5-5|TRBJ2-7|NA|once
TGTGCCAGCACCCCCGCGGGGCGCGACTCCTACGAGCAGTACTTC
CASTPAGRDSYEQYF
>TRBV9|TRBJ2-2|TRBD2|NA
TGTGCCAGCAGCGTAGCGCTAGCGGGGGCTACGAACACCGGGGAGCTGTTTTTT
CASSVALAGATNTGELFF
>TRBV19|TRBJ1-3|NA|NA
TGTGCCAGTAGTATAGACCAGAACTCTGGAAACACCATATATTTT
CASSIDQNSGNTIYF
>TRBV18|TRBJ1-2|NA|NA
TGTGCCAGCTCACCGTCCCGGGGTGAAGATGGCTACACCTTC
CASSPSRGEDGYTF
>TRBV7-2|TRBJ1-5|NA|NA
TGTGCCAGCAGCTTATCCCCTAATCAGCCCCAGCATTTT
CASSLSPNQPQHF
>TRBV19|TRBJ2-1|NA|NA
TGTGCCAGTACAACCCCTTCGGGCAATGAGCAGTTCTTC
CASTTPSGNEQFF
>TRBV24-1|TRBJ2-3|TRBD1|NA
TGTGCCACCAGTGAAACAACAGGGGGCGCAGGCGGGGGCACAGATACGCAGTATTTT
CATSETTGGAGGGTDTQYF
>TRBV6-6|TRBJ1-2|TRBD1|NA
TGTGCCAGCAGTTACACTACAGGGGTTAATGGCTACACCTTC
CASSYTTGVNGYTF
>TRBV4-1|TRBJ1-2|TRBD1|NA
TGCGCCAGCAGCCAGACAGGGGACTATGGCTACACCTTC
CASSQTGDYGYTF
>TRBV27|TRBJ1-2|TRBD1|NA
TGTGCCAGCAGACAGGGACAGGGGGCGTCCTATGGCTACACCTTC
CASRQGQGASYGYTF
>TRBV9|TRBJ2-5|TRBD2|once
TGTGCCAGCAGCGCGCTTAGCGGGCGGGGAGAGACCCAGTACTTC
CASSALSGRGETQYF
>TRBV2|TRBJ2-2|TRBD1|NA
TGTGCCAGCAGGGGGACAGTCACCGGGGAGCTGTTTTTT
CASRGTVTGELFF
>TRBV29-1|TRBJ2-7|NA|NA
TGCAGCGTTGTCGGGGAACCCTACGAGCAGTACTTC
CSVVGEPYEQYF
>TRBV7-3|TRBJ2-1|TRBD1|NA
TGTGCCAGCAGCCCAAACCGGGACAGTTACAATGAGCAGTTCTTC
CASSPNRDSYNEQFF
>TRBV30|TRBJ1-6|TRBD1|NA
TGTGCCTGGAGTGGGACAGGGGGAAATTCACCCCTCCACTTT
CAWSGTGGNSPLHF
>TRBV7-2|TRBJ1-1|NA|NA
TGTGCCAGCAGCTTAGCTGGGGAGGGTACTGAAGCTTTCTTT
CASSLAGEGTEAFF